This paragraph covers one T cell receptor (beta chain) sequence. Per the germline V gene, CDR1 is SGHTA and CDR2 is FQGNSA. V was shortened by 7 bases and J by 4 bases, with 13 bases between the two germline ends. The CDR3 totals 14 residues. This specimen belongs to a study of T cells in Graves' hyperthyroidism and ophthalmopathy. First hyperthyroidism diagnosis is when the blood sample was obtained, before any ophthalmopathy symptoms. TCR beta CDR3 regions were amplified from RNA transcripts. HTBI primers were used for first-round RT-PCR of the TCR CDR3. TCRdb itself ran the multiplex PCR reads through MiXCR, one entry per CDR3 protein. Counted here are around 400,000 distinct CDR3 sequences, around 16% occurring once; the ten biggest clones make up about 30%.

The J gene is TRBJ2-2, the V gene TRBV7-2, with D possibly being TRBD2 (5 bases). The receptor comes from a woman between 18 and 30 years old with Graves' hyperthyroidism that later progressed to Graves' ophthalmopathy. The specimen was blood. In nucleotides, the CDR3 is TGTGCCAGCAAGCGTTTGAGCGGCACCGGGGAGCTGTTTTTT. Protein product: CASKRLSGTGELFF.